The 9 T cell receptor beta chains below all came from one sample that was sequenced in a study of monozygotic twins with inflammatory bowel disease. For each CDR3 protein, TCRdb gives one entry from its re-call of the 5' RACE reads, without DNA. The sample totals 300,000 to 400,000 distinct CDR3 sequences. Sequencing was done on a sample of blood. These TCRs come from a human donor with ulcerative colitis or Crohn's disease, or a healthy co-twin of an affected twin (not recorded which).

The chain combines TRBV5-1 with TRBJ2-7. The CDR3 extends over 16 amino acids. Germline values: CDR1 SGHRS, CDR2 YFSETQ. This chain's CDR3 is CASSGRHSTSTYEQYF.

V gene TRBV12-3 or TRBV12-4 combines with J gene TRBJ1-3. This CDR3 is built from 14 residues. The CDR3: CASSLFIGPVTIYF.

This chain joins TRBV12-3 or TRBV12-4 and TRBJ1-1; TCRdb picks TRBD1, but there is no DNA to check that call. This CDR3 has 14 amino acids. CDR3 sequence reads: CASSLSGADTEAFF.

The chain combines TRBV27 with TRBJ2-6; the D gene TCRdb calls, TRBD2, cannot be checked with no DNA. Per the germline V gene, CDR1 is MNHEY and CDR2 is SMNVEV (reference sequence). This CDR3 contains 16 residues. CDR3 loop: CASSWSGPSGANVLTF.

The rearrangement links TRBV20-1 to TRBJ2-7; the D call from TCRdb, TRBD2, cannot be confirmed without DNA. The CDR3 loop spans 14 amino acids. From germline, CDR1 is DFQATT and CDR2 SNEGSKA (reference sequence). The CDR3 reads CSAQSGDYSYEQYF.

This sequence joins TRBV4-1 and TRBJ2-4; the D call of TRBD2 rests on TCRdb alone, since no DNA is present to check it. Germline V gene data show CDR1 as MGHRA and CDR2 as YSYEKL. This CDR3 comprises 17 residues. The CDR3 sequence: CASSQEFGGGAKNIQYF.

The chain's CDR3 is CASSQSRGVRNQPQHF. This chain links TRBV12-3 or TRBV12-4 with TRBJ1-5; there is no DNA to check the TCRdb D call of TRBD1. The CDR3 extends over 16 amino acids.

V usage is TRBV4-3 and J usage is TRBJ1-6. CDR1 and CDR2 from the germline V gene are LGHNA and YSLEER. The CDR3 sequence is 14 residues long. The CDR3 spells CASSQDQTNSPLHF.

This sequence joins TRBV28 and TRBJ1-2; the D call from TCRdb, TRBD1, cannot be confirmed without DNA. The CDR3 is 17 amino acids. Per germline, CDR1 MDHEN and CDR2 SYDVKM. The CDR3 reads CASSSASGSSARDGYTF.